Sequencing of this T cell receptor beta chain was carried out in a study of cytomegalovirus exposure and HLA in healthy donors. For the study at large: HLA-typed donors contributed some 87 million unique TCRs, which were held in an early data release. Findings of the study overall: Trimming of TCR beta V- and J-genes showed a link, identified in a later analysis, to a missense DCLRE1C variant. After further analysis at a later stage, under 20,000 TCR beta sequences were associated with HLA alleles at 0.05 false discovery rate.

Primers included in the PCR were 60 Vbeta and 13 Jbeta primers. TCRdb keeps only in-frame clones here, not all; method: immunoSEQ multiplex PCR. This sample carries about 160,000 clones, roughly 79% of them seen once, and the ten largest clones take 0.85% to 1%. CDR3 length: 15 amino acids. CDR1 LNHDA and CDR2 SQIVND come from the germline V gene (reference sequence). With 0 bases clipped from V and 7 bases from J, the junction kept 5 bases outside the gene matches. Turning to this clone: Antigen unknown.

The material sequenced was PBMCs. The clonotype originates from a woman between 45 and 60 years old in good health and CMV-seropositive. V is TRBV19 and J is TRBJ2-1; 8 bases are a match to TRBD1. CDR3 in amino acids: CASSIELRTGNEQFF. As DNA, the CDR3 is TGTGCCAGTAGTATAGAGCTAAGGACAGGGAATGAGCAGTTCTTC. Based on the CDR3 plus reference TRBV19 and TRBJ2-1, the full variable domain is DGGITQSPKYLFRKEGQNVTLSCEQNLNHDAMYWYRQDPGQGLRLIYYSQIVNDFQKGDIAEGYSVSREKKESFPLTVTSAQKNPTAFYLCASSIELRTGNEQFFGPGTRLTVL.